This T cell receptor beta chain was captured by sequencing in a study of PD-1 blockade in classical Hodgkin lymphoma. Overall study context: Every 2 weeks, patients had 3 mg/kg nivolumab intravenously. Notes on the study in general: By C4D1, CD4+ diversity increased significantly, especially in complete responders.

CDR3 length: 14 amino acids. Trimming stripped 0 bases from V and 4 bases from J, with 9 bases between. Germline V gene sequence: CDR1 KGHSH, CDR2 LQKENI. Worth noting for this clone: Its antigen is as yet unknown.

Generated by immunoSEQ multiplex PCR, the TCRdb table keeps only in-frame clones and is missing some. Of roughly 100,000 clones in the sample, roughly 90% were seen once. Specified time point: cycle 4 day 1 (C4D1), after more than 5 weeks of nivolumab. All patients relapsed after autologous stem cell transplantation, and brentuximab vedotin exposure varied. This receptor was taken from a human donor with classical Hodgkin lymphoma. The rearrangement links TRBV18 to TRBJ2-5, with D hard to call. Sample: peripheral blood mononuclear cells (PBMCs), taken before the fourth cycle of nivolumab. The DNA for the CDR3 is TGTGCCAGCTCACCACCACCGAATAGAGAGACCCAGTACTTC. As protein: CASSPPPNRETQYF.